A selection of T cell receptor beta chains follows, all from one sample in a study of blood T cell repertoires in COVID-19. Here immunoSEQ multiplex PCR was the method, and the copy in TCRdb shows in-frame clones only, minus some. The table has about 280,000 clones, almost 90% seen once; the top ten hold 1.5% to 2%. Specimen: PBMCs or T cells enriched from blood (not recorded which). These receptors were collected from a woman between 18 and 29 years old with acute COVID-19. Both conserved end residues are trimmed from each CDR3. Fields, in order: CDR3 length, J gene, clone size, V gene, CDR3 protein. Some rows mark clone size as missing; the rest say once, few, many or name a class of expanded clone.

>12|TRBJ1-2|NA|TRBV13
ASSTSIAPYGYT
>11|TRBJ2-1|NA|TRBV10-2
ATNPGTYNEQF
>12|TRBJ2-5|once|TRBV5-8
ASSLEPARETQY
>11|TRBJ2-1|once|TRBV18
ASSPNRDSEQF
>13|TRBJ2-1|NA|TRBV11-2
ASSSSGRVYNEQF
>17|TRBJ2-6|once|TRBV18
ASSRTPGLADSGANVLT
>17|TRBJ2-1|NA|TRBV6-6
ASSLRGLAGGGPRNEQF
>13|TRBJ2-3|NA|TRBV7-9
ASSLEAGGPYTQY
>12|TRBJ2-1|NA|TRBV11-2
ASSLDLQANEQF
>13|TRBJ1-4|NA|TRBV5-1
ASSLASGRNEKLF
>11|TRBJ2-1|many|TRBV6-2/TRBV6-3
ASSRDTHNEQF
>11|TRBJ2-7|few|TRBV29-1
SGLAGSSYEQY
>11|TRBJ2-4|once|TRBV7-2
ASSLGRGNIQY
>12|TRBJ2-2|NA|TRBV19
ASTRTSATGELF
>9|TRBJ1-3|NA|TRBV6-5
ASIAGNTIY
>12|TRBJ2-7|NA|TRBV7-2
ASSLDRGSYEQY
>11|TRBJ2-7|NA|TRBV5-5
ASSRDRTYEQY
>11|TRBJ1-2|NA|TRBV2
ASREYLDYGYT
>17|TRBJ2-5|NA|TRBV28
ASSPPTFSSGSGGETQY
>13|TRBJ2-1|NA|TRBV4-3
ASSQPGQGANEQF
>14|TRBJ2-1|few|TRBV3-1/TRBV3-2
ASSHIGTGRGNEQF
>11|TRBJ2-2|NA|TRBV30
AWSLENTGELF
>14|TRBJ2-3|NA|TRBV5-1
ASSFDLAGSTDTQY
>11|TRBJ1-5|NA|TRBV29-1
SVRQGANQPQH
>12|TRBJ2-7|NA|TRBV9
ASSLQGATDEQY
>15|TRBJ2-1|NA|TRBV11-3
ASVPGQAQDTYNEQF
>12|TRBJ2-5|NA|TRBV9
ASNYYPGQETQY
>17|TRBJ2-1|few|TRBV4-2
ASSQSGLAGASSYNEQF
>13|TRBJ2-2|NA|TRBV7-9
ASTSGLAGAGELF
>11|TRBJ1-4|once|TRBV3-1/TRBV3-2
ASSGQFNEKLF
>13|TRBJ2-2|NA|TRBV19
ASSGHGGGTGELF
>11|TRBJ1-5|NA|TRBV28
ASARNSNQPQH
>11|TRBJ1-4|NA|TRBV30
AWAGGTNEKLF
>13|TRBJ1-5|few|TRBV2
ASTGTEIGNQPQH
>12|TRBJ1-1|NA|TRBV27
ASSLDSLNTEAF
>13|TRBJ2-2|once|TRBV7-2
ASSPWPGGTGELF
>15|TRBJ1-5|NA|TRBV4-2
ASSQGGGNQGFQPQH
>15|TRBJ2-7|NA|TRBV27
ASSLTSPGTGGYEQY
>18|TRBJ2-3|few|TRBV7-5
ARSLGGTSGRARGTDTQY
>14|TRBJ2-1|NA|TRBV27
ASSFGGWTSYNEQF
>12|TRBJ1-1|NA|TRBV10-3
AIRGEQGRTEAF
>11|TRBJ1-2|NA|TRBV6-5
ASRQGAWRGYT
>15|TRBJ2-4|NA|TRBV28
ASSLYHGQLAKNIQY
>14|TRBJ1-4|NA|TRBV5-1
ASSLQGTTTNEKLF
>11|TRBJ2-7|many|TRBV7-9
ASSADRPYEQY
>13|TRBJ2-2|NA|TRBV9
ASSRLAGVAGELF
>12|TRBJ2-1|NA|TRBV11-2
ASTRDRGRNEQF
>13|TRBJ2-7|NA|TRBV28
ASSFPSGSSYEQY
>14|TRBJ2-7|NA|TRBV6-5
ASSYSRGGENYEQY
>13|TRBJ1-3|NA|TRBV4-1
ASSQGGLSGNTIY